This TCR beta chain comes out of a study of identical twins. There are many counts of this clonotype. The authors used template switching to add a universal primer site and gave cDNA unique molecular identifiers. TCRdb itself ran the 5' RACE reads through MiXCR, one entry per CDR3 protein. The sample has about 700,000 distinct CDR3 sequences; around 6% are singletons. Unmatched junction bases numbered 5, after V lost 5 bases and J lost 4 bases. From germline, CDR1 is KGHSH and CDR2 LQKENI. This CDR3 has 14 residues. The clonotype was recovered from a young man in good health. J is TRBJ1-3 and V is TRBV18; 7 nucleotides match TRBD1. The sequenced sample was naive T cells sorted from blood. The CDR3: CASSADRAGNTIYF. The CDR3 bases are TGTGCCAGCTCAGCCGACAGGGCCGGAAACACCATATATTTT.